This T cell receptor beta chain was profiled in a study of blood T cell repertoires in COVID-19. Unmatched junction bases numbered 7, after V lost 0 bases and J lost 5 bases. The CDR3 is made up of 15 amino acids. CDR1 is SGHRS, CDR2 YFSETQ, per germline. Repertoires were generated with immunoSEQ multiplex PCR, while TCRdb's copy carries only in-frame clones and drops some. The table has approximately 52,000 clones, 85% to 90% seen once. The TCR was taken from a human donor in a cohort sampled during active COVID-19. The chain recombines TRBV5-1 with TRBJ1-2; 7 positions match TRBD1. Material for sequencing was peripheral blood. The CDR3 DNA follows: TGCGCCAGCAGCTTGGCCCCGACAGGGCAATATGGCTACACCTTC. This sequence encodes CASSLAPTGQYGYTF.